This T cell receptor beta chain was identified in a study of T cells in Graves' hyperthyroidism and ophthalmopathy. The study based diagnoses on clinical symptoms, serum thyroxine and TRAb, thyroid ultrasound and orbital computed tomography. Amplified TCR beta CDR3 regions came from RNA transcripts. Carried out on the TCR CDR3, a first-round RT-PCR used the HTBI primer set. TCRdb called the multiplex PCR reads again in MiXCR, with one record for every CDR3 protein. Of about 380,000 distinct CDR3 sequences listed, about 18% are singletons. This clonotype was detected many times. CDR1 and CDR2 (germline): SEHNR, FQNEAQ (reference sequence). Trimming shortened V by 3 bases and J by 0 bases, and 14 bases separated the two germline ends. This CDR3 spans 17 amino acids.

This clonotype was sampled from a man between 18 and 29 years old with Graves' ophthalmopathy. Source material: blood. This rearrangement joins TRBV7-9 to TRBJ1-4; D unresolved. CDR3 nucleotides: TGTGCCAGCAGCTTCCCCAGGAACCACTCAACTAATGAAAAACTGTTTTTT. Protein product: CASSFPRNHSTNEKLFF.